This TCR beta chain was recorded in a study of blood T cell repertoires in COVID-19. This clone was detected only once. Some clones are missing from TCRdb's copy, which holds only in-frame ones; the method was immunoSEQ multiplex PCR. The sample contains roughly 76,000 clones, 75% to 95% of which appear only once. V was trimmed by 1 base and J by 7 bases, leaving 11 bases between them. Per germline, CDR1 GTSNPN and CDR2 SVGIG (reference sequence). The CDR3 is made up of 13 amino acids. The sequence derives from a woman aged 55-70 years with active COVID-19. Sequenced: peripheral blood. The chain couples TRBV30 to TRBJ1-5; D is possibly TRBD1 (5 bases). CDR3 amino acids: CAWSGTGAQPQHF. In nucleotides, the CDR3 is TGTGCCTGGAGTGGCACTGGGGCCCAGCCCCAGCATTTT.